Sequencing of this T cell receptor beta chain was carried out in a study of T cell repertoires in cytomegalovirus infection. Study-level information: It can be stated that public TCR beta signatures indicated CMV infection as well as a matching HLA type.

TCRdb itself ran the reads through MiXCR, one entry per CDR3 protein. The table lists more than 400,000 distinct CDR3 sequences, around 27% of them singletons. V shed 5 bases, J shed 7 bases, and the junction held 17 bases outside the gene matches. The germline CDR1 and CDR2 sequences are SGHVS and FQNEAQ. The CDR3 covers 16 residues. Study-level findings and limits: HLA-C-restricted CMV clonotypes gave the most frequent clonotype in two of eight donors.

This clonotype has at least ten counts. Its specificity is unknown. The chain has TRBV7-8 and TRBJ2-7; 7 nucleotides match TRBD2. Source material: PBMCs. The source is a human donor in good health (CMV status not recorded). Some clones in this sample may be carry-over from other donors' samples. CDR3 in amino acids: CASSLRGGGGPIEQYV. Here the CDR3 DNA reads TGTGCCAGCAGCCTTAGGGGTGGGGGAGGGCCTATTGAGCAGTACGTC.